This TCR beta chain is drawn from a study of molecular identifiers for immune sequencing clone quantification. Findings and caveats of the study: A single cell's spiked Jurkat TCR RNA was reportedly detectable among roughly 1 million naive cells. Whereas naive cells kept under 1% of molecules in clones above 20 RNA copies, such clones held over 97% in effectors.

Deletions cut 0 bases from V and 3 bases from J, with 8 bases between. Germline loops: CDR1 SGHDN, CDR2 FVKESK. The CDR3 extends over 15 amino acids. Listed TCR primers and previously described methods were used for bulk TCR libraries. TCRdb re-called the PCR reads through MiXCR, storing one row per CDR3 protein. Of 300,000 to 400,000 distinct CDR3 sequences in the sample, 20% to 25% are singletons; the top ten hold 0.81%. This clonotype was detected ten times or more. What it binds is unknown. The origin of this receptor is a human donor in good health. Some libraries in this study had Jurkat cell RNA spiked in. The chain joins TRBV14 to TRBJ2-2; D not resolved. What was sequenced was naive CD8+ T cells from blood, with Jurkat cell RNA spiked in. Subset defined: FACS-sorted CD8+CD4-CCR7+CD45RA+ naive T cells. The CDR3 loop reads CASSQEIGHTGELFF. The DNA for the CDR3 is TGTGCCAGCAGCCAAGAAATAGGCCACACCGGGGAGCTGTTTTTT.